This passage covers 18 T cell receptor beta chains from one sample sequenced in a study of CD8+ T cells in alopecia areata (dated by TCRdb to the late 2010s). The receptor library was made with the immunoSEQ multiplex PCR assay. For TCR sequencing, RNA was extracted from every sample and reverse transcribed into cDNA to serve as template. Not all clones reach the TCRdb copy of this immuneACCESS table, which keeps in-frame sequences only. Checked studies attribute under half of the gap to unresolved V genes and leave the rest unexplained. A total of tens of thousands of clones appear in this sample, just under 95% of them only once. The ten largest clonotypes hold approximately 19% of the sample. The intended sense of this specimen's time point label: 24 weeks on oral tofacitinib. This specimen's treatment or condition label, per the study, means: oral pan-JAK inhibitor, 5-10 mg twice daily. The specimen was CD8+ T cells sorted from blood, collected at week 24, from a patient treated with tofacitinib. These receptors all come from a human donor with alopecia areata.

The CDR3 loop reads CSAPVGLGTYEQYF. CDR3 coding DNA: TGCAGCGCCCCAGTGGGGTTGGGAACCTACGAGCAGTACTTC. The genes are TRBV29-1 and TRBJ2-7; D is unclear. Germline CDR1 and CDR2: SQVTM and ANQGSEA. CDR3 size: 14 residues. Deletions cut 7 bases from V and 2 bases from J, with 18 bases between.

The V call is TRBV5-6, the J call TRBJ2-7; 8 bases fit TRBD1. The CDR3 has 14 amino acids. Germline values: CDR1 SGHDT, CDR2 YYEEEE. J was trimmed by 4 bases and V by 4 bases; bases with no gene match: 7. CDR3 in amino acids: CASSARTGRYEQYF. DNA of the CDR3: TGTGCCAGCAGCGCCAGGACAGGGAGGTACGAGCAGTACTTC. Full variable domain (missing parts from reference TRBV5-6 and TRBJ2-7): DAGVTQSPTHLIKTRGQQVTLRCSPKSGHDTVSWYQQALGQGPQFIFQYYEEEERQRGNFPDRFSGHQFPNYSSELNVNALLLGDSALYLCASSARTGRYEQYFGPGTRLTVT.

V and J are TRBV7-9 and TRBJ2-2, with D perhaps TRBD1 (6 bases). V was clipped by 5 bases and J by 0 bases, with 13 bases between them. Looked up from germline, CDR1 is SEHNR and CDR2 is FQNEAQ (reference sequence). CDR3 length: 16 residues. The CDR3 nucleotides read TGTGCCAGCAGCCTACCACAGGGTGCGAACACCGGGGAGCTGTTTTTT. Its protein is CASSLPQGANTGELFF.

The CDR3 nucleotides are TGTGCCAGCAGTGACTCAGCAGAAGAGACCCAGTACTTC. Translating it yields CASSDSAEETQYF. This rearrangement joins TRBV6-4 to TRBJ2-5, with no clear D. Trimming left V 0 bases short and J 3 bases short, with 5 bases between. Germline loops: CDR1 MRHNA, CDR2 SNTAGT. CDR3 size: 13 residues.

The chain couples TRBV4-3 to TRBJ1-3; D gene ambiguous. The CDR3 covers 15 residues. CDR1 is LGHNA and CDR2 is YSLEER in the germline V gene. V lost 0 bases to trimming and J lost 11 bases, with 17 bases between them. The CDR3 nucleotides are TGCGCCAGCAGCCAAGAGGAGCCAGCCTATGGTGCCATATATTTT. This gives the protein CASSQEEPAYGAIYF.

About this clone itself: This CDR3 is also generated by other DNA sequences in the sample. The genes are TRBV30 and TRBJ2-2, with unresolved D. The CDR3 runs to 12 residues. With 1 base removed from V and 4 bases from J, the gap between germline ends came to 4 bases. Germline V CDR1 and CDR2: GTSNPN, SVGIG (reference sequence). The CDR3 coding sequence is TGTGCCTGGAGTGAAGTCACCGGGGAGCTGTTTTTT. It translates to CAWSEVTGELFF.

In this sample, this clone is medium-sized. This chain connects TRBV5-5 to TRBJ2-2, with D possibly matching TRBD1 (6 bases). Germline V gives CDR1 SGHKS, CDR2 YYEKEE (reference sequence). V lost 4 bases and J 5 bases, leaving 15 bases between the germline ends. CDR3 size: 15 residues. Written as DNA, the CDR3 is TGTGCCAGCAGCCTATCCGGGACACAGACCGGGGAGCTGTTTTTT. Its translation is CASSLSGTQTGELFF.

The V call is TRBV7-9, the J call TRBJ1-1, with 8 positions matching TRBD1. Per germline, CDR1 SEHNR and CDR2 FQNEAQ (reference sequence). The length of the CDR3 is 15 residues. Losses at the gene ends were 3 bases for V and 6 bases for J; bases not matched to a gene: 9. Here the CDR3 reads CASSFLQGDEPEAFF. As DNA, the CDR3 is TGTGCCAGCAGCTTCTTACAGGGGGACGAGCCTGAAGCTTTCTTT.

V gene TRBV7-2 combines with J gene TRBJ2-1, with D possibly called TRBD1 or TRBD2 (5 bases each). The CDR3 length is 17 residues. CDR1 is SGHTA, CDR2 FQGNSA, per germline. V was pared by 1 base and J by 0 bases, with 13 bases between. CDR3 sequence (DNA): TGTGCCAGCAGCTTAGGTGGGACGCCGAGCTCCTACAATGAGCAGTTCTTC. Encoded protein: CASSLGGTPSSYNEQFF.

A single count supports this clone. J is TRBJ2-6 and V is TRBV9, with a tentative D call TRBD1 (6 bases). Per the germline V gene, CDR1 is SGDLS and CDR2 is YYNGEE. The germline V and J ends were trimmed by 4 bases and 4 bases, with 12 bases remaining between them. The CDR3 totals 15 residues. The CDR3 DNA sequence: TGTGCCAGCAGCCCAGGGGATACGGGGGCCAACGTCCTGACTTTC. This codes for CASSPGDTGANVLTF.

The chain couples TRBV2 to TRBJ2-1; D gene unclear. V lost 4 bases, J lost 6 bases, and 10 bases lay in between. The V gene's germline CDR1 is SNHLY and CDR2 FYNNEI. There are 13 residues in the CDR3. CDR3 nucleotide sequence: TGTGCCAGCAGTGGATGGTCTAGCAATGAGCAGTTCTTC. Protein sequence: CASSGWSSNEQFF.

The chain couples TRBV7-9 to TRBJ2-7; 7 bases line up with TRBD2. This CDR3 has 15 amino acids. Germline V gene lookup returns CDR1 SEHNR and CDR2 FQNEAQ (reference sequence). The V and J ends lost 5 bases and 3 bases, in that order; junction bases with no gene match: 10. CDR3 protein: CASSPPGDYNYEQYF. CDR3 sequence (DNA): TGTGCCAGCAGCCCGCCCGGGGACTATAACTACGAGCAGTACTTC.

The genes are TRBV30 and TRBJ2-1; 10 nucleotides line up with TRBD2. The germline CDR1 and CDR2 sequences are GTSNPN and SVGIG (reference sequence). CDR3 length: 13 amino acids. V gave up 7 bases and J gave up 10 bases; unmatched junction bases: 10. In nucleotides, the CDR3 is TGTGCCTTGGCTGGGACTAGCGAGGAAGAGCAGTTCTTC. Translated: CALAGTSEEEQFF. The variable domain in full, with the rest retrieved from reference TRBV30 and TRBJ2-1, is SQTIHQWPATLVQPVGSPLSLECTVEGTSNPNLYWYRQAAGRGLQLLFYSVGIGQISSEVPQNLSASRPQDRQFILSSKKLLLSDSGFYLCALAGTSEEEQFFGPGTRLTVL.

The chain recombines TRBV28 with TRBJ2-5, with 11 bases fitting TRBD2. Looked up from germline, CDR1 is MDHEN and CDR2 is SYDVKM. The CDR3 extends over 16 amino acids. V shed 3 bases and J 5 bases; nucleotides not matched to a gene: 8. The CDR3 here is CASSLWGLAVEETQYF. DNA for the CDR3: TGTGCCAGCAGTTTGTGGGGACTAGCGGTTGAGGAGACCCAGTACTTC.

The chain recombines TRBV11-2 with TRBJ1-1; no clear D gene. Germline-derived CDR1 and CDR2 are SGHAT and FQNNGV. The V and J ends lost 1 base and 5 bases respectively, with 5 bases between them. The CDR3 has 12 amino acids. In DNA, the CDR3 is TGTGCCAGCAGCTTAGTTGGGACTGAAGCTTTCTTT. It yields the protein CASSLVGTEAFF.

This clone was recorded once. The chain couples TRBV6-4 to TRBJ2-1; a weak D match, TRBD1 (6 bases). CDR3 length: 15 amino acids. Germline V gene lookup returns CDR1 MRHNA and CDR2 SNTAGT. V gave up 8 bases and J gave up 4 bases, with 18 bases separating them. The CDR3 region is CASHGSDRDYNEQFF. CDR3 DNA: TGTGCCAGCCATGGGTCGGACAGAGATTACAATGAGCAGTTCTTC.

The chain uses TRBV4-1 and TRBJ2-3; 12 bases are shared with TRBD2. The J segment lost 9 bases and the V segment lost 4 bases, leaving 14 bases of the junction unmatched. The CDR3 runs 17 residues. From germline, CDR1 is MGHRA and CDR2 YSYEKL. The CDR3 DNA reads TGCGCCAGCAGCCCCTTGACTGCTAGCGGGGGGGCAGGCACGCAGTATTTT. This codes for CASSPLTASGGAGTQYF.

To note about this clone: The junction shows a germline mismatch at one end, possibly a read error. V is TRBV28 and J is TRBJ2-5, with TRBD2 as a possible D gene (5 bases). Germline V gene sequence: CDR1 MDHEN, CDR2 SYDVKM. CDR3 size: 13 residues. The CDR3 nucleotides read TGTGCCAACAGTTTATCAGGATCCGGGGCCCAGTACTTC. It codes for CANSLSGSGAQYF.